This T cell receptor (beta chain) came from a study of long-term antiretroviral therapy in people with HIV (dated by TCRdb to the early 2020s). Notes on the research overall: The earliest samples were collected approximately a decade before the 2015 WHO recommendation for immediate ART, a period when ART was typically delayed until CD4 counts fell. No cross-contamination during QIAcube processing was shown when test extractions of a monoclonal T-cell line were performed alongside a few dozen polyclonal samples. Whether ART initiation and durable HIV suppression were associated with changes in peripheral blood TRB repertoire composition and diversity was tested in a retrospective serial study. Of the roughly 32 participants with HIV, fewer than twelve were female. A total of 150 to 200 cryopreserved PBMC samples were contributed to the cohort by 30 adults with confirmed HIV infection, with samples collected serially over a mean of about 6 years (range 1-12).

The immunoSEQ hsTCRB v3.0 assay was used at survey level resolution for TRB variable region sequencing. The targeted TRB sequencing depth was roughly 40,000-50,000 T-cell genomes per sample. An Illumina MiSeq with a v3 150-cycle kit was used to sequence the pooled TRB libraries. In the original analysis: Repertoire analysis ran in R within a reproducible Nextflow workflow covering QC, data transformation and analysis. Custom analyses were implemented in LymphoSeq2, an R package for AIRR-Seq data exploration. A handful of samples that produced fewer than 5000 total TRB sequences were removed, so 200 or so HIV repertoires were analyzed. Of the approximately 190 retained HIV repertoires, over 55 were collected before and about 130 after ART initiation. Repertoires were downsampled to 5000 TRB nucleotide sequences, with summary statistics averaged over 100 downsampling iterations. TRB sequences were retained for analysis only if CDR3 regions of at least seven amino acids were present. Diversity was measured with a Shannon entropy-derived clonality score and the Gini coefficient. In repertoire networks, the top 5000 CDR3 amino acid sequences were linked whenever an edit distance of one separated two sequences. GLIPH2 predicted antigen specificity groups and MHC restriction for TRB CDR3 amino acid sequences. Known CMV, EBV, HIV or tissue antigen associations were flagged by matching CDR3 amino acid sequences against VDJdb and McPAS-TCR. Pre-ART, post-ART and control groups were compared with Wilcoxon signed-rank tests and Holm-Bonferroni correction. The table comes from immuneACCESS by way of TCRdb, which keeps in-frame sequences with V and J called. Part of the clones is missing from these tables; in studies checked, under half for an unresolved V gene and the rest for unknown reasons. V, J and clone size reflect that table, while D and trimming were determined from the DNA. The sample records 8,500 to 14,000 clones, roughly 89% of which are singletons. The top ten clonotypes cover more than 15% of the sample.

A remark on this clone: What antigen it recognizes has not been identified. Base-call qualities are not available, and no considerably larger clone is one nucleotide away.

The germline V gene encodes CDR1 SGHDT and CDR2 YYEEEE. The CDR3 has 16 amino acids, counting the end cysteine and phenylalanine. The CDR3 DNA has 48 bases and is translated from base 1. Between the V and J ends, shortened by 4 bases and 0 bases respectively, the junction contains 14 bases. What the research found in general, with its limitations: Inferences about post-ART repertoire changes were limited because no data were available on ART adherence, viral resistance or therapy changes. Starting ART was linked to a significant rise in TRB diversity, yet even after long-term ART the diversity remained significantly lower than in transplant donor controls. CDR3 length ranges in HIV repertoires were narrower than in controls, and network structure suggested an antigen-experienced repertoire with only a slight naive shift after ART. Since PBMC availability was limited, sequencing covered only the TCR beta chain, with no alpha chain pairing. Because pre-ART samples had limited cell numbers, unsorted PBMC were profiled rather than sorted CD4+ and CD8+ T cells. At every time point, the repertoire was dominated by expanded TRB clones first identified before ART initiation, although this dominance fluctuated and, in many PLHIV, declined after ART. The samples span the years 2004 to 2017, and the ART regimens used may be less effective than current regimens.

To be included, a participant needed at least one PBMC sample from before ART initiation plus at least two post-ART samples. All participants with HIV were treated in the United States of America. Before DNA extraction, cryopreserved samples of roughly 1-10 million PBMC were thawed and washed. At the time of the earliest PBMC sample, participants with HIV were aged between roughly 20 and 60 years. Each participant contributed PBMC samples from 1-4 timepoints before ART initiation and 2-8 timepoints after ART initiation, with a median of 7 samples. For every participant, serial HIV viral load, CD4+ T-cell count, ART history and demographic data were obtained. Genomic DNA was extracted from unsorted PBMC with a Qiagen kit on a QIAcube, with processing performed in batches of 12 samples.

Sequenced here: unsorted PBMCs, sampled 0.2 years before starting antiretroviral therapy. The receptor chain draws on TRBV5-6 and TRBJ1-5, and possibly TRBD1, on 5 matching bases. This TCR derives from a woman aged 40-49 years with HIV. CDR3 protein: CASSTKQVGSNQPQHF. The DNA sequence is given as TGTGCCAGCAGCACCAAACAGGTCGGTAGCAATCAGCCCCAGCATTTT.